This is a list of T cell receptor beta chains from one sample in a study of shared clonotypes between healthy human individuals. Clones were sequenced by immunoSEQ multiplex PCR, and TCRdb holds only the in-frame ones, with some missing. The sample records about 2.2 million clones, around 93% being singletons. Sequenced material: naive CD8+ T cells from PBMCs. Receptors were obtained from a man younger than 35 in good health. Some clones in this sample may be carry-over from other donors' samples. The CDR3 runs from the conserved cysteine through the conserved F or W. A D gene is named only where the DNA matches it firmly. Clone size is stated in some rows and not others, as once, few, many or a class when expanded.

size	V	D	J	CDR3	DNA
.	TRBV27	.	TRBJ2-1	CASSFVPSNEQFF	TGTGCCAGCAGTTTTGTCCCCAGCAATGAGCAGTTCTTC
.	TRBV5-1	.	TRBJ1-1	CASSLFPGGNTEAFF	TGCGCCAGCAGCTTGTTCCCCGGGGGGAACACTGAAGCTTTCTTT
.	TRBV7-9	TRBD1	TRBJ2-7	CASSTRQGIDEQYF	TGTGCCAGCAGCACCCGACAGGGGATTGACGAGCAGTACTTC
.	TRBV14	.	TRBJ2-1	CASSQDPYKREQFF	TGTGCCAGCAGCCAAGATCCGTACAAGAGGGAGCAGTTCTTC
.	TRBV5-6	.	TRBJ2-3	CASSLADTDADTQYF	TGTGCCAGCAGCTTGGCGGACACAGATGCAGATACGCAGTATTTT
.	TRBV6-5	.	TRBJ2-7	CATKSSSYEQYF	TGTGCCACCAAATCGAGCTCCTACGAGCAGTACTTC
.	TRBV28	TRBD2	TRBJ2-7	CASSFPRGVGDFSYEQYF	TGTGCCAGCAGTTTTCCGCGGGGGGTCGGGGACTTCTCCTACGAGCAGTACTTC
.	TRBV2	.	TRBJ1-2	CASSGTGPYGYTF	TGTGCCAGCAGTGGTACAGGGCCCTATGGCTACACCTTC
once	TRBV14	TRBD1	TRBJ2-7	CASSRDRNYEQYF	TGTGCCAGCAGCCGGGACAGAAACTACGAGCAGTACTTC
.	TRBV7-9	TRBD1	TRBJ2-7	CASSQRRGSPYEQYF	TGTGCCAGCAGCCAGCGCAGGGGGTCCCCCTACGAGCAGTACTTC
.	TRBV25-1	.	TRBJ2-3	CASSEYTQYF	TGTGCCAGCAGTGAATATACGCAGTATTTT
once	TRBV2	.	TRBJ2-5	CASSPGPRETQYF	TGTGCCAGCAGTCCCGGACCACGGGAGACCCAGTACTTC
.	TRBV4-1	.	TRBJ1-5	CASSQAHRASNQPQHF	TGCGCCAGCAGCCAGGCACACAGGGCTAGCAATCAGCCCCAGCATTTT
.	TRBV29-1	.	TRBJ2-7	CSVEDRGGSSYEQYF	TGCAGCGTTGAAGATCGAGGGGGGTCCTCCTACGAGCAGTACTTC
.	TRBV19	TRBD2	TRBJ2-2	CASSITGLGRELFF	TGTGCCAGTAGTATCACCGGACTAGGGCGGGAGCTGTTTTTT
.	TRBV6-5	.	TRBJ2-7	CASSPLTSSYEQYF	TGTGCCAGCAGTCCCTTAACGAGCTCCTACGAGCAGTACTTC
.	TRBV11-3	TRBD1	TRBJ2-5	CASSARDRETQYF	TGTGCCAGCAGCGCCCGGGACAGAGAGACCCAGTACTTC